This T cell receptor (beta chain) was found in a study of PD-L1 blockade in urothelial cancer. Across the whole study: When blood samples were assessed, the median T cell count was 141,255.

The time point is: peripheral blood 6 weeks after treatment start. Per-patient samples, pretreatment and on-treatment, numbered 1 to 8. Trimming took 2 bases from V and 1 from J; bases not matched to a gene: 5. Germline CDR1 MNHEY, CDR2 SVGAGI. The length of the CDR3 is 15 residues. The assay was immunoSEQ multiplex PCR, and TCRdb's table has in-frame clones only and misses some. In the table there are around 93,000 clones, less than 90% of which are singletons. The J gene is TRBJ2-7, the V gene TRBV6-5, with 7 bases fitting TRBD1. This TCR was sampled from a man in his 70s with urothelial cancer. The sequencing here drew on PBMCs, taken around atezolizumab (anti-PD-L1) treatment. The CDR3 sequence: CASSYEQGRSYEQYF. The CDR3 bases are TGTGCCAGCAGTTACGAACAGGGGAGATCCTACGAGCAGTACTTC.